The T cell receptor (beta chain) described here comes from a study of breast tumors, draining lymph nodes, adjacent tissues. Germline V gene sequence: CDR1 MNHEY, CDR2 SMNVEV (reference sequence). V lost 1 base to trimming and J lost 0 bases, with 12 bases between them. This CDR3 contains 16 residues. The lymph nodes were axillary draining lymph nodes from breast cancer patients. Concerning this clonotype itself: The antigen is unknown.

Each CDR3 protein gets one entry after TCRdb re-called the multiplex PCR reads with MiXCR. This sample carries tens of thousands of distinct CDR3 sequences, approximately 30% of them seen once, and the ten largest clones take over 8%. Findings and limits, study-wide: Compared with lymph nodes, tumors were less diverse; compared with nontumor tissue, more.

What was sequenced was axillary lymph node tissue. V gene TRBV27 combines with J gene TRBJ2-5; D uncertain. The source of this sequence is a female donor with breast cancer. Some clones in this sample may be carry-over from other donors' samples. The DNA of the CDR3 is TGTGCCAGCAGTTTATGGTCGCAATCAAACCAAGAGACCCAGTACTTC. Translated: CASSLWSQSNQETQYF.